This T cell receptor (beta chain) was identified during a study of PD-L1 blockade in urothelial cancer. About the research overall: About 90% of the roughly 30 patients were men whose urothelial cancer was bladder-origin. Researchers looked at the blood 3 weeks (second dose) and 6 weeks after treatment began. Blood samples contained a median about 140,000 T cells.

Details on this clone: Its target is not known.

Study-wide points: Tumor-linked clones in blood grew more by 3 weeks in durable-benefit patients.

The V gene lost 4 bases and the J gene lost 5 bases, with 18 bases spanning the gap. The germline CDR1 and CDR2 sequences are SGHRS and YFSETQ. The CDR3 runs 15 residues. Some clones are missing from TCRdb's copy, which holds only in-frame ones; the method was immunoSEQ multiplex PCR. The sample consists of 41,000 or so clones, 65% to 85% of them appearing once. The origin of this receptor is a man between 60 and 75 years old with urothelial cancer. Source: PBMCs, taken around atezolizumab (anti-PD-L1) treatment. The V and J genes are TRBV5-1 and TRBJ2-5, with a weak D call TRBD1 (6 bases). For the CDR3, the DNA is TGCGCCAGCAGCGCGAACTCCCAGGGGATGGAGACCCAGTACTTC. Translation: CASSANSQGMETQYF.